These 22 T cell receptor beta chains were all obtained from the same sample, sequenced in a study of T-cell memory formation after mild COVID-19. TCRdb used MiXCR to reprocess the 5' RACE reads, holding one entry per CDR3 protein. The sample includes 450,000 to 650,000 distinct CDR3 sequences, roughly 18% seen only once; the top ten take approximately 12%. Sequences were obtained from PBMCs or a T cell subset sorted from them (not recorded which). These receptors originate from an adult woman who had mild COVID-19 (a few samples of this study predate the infection). Cell type and time point are not known.

This clonotype was seen only a few times. V is TRBV18 and J is TRBJ1-5; possible D gene TRBD1, 6 bases. This CDR3 region has 18 residues. Germline loops: CDR1 KGHSH, CDR2 LQKENI. Trimming pared 4 bases from V and 7 bases from J, leaving 26 bases between. For the CDR3, the DNA is TGTGCCAGCTCACTGCTCACTTGGACAGATTTAGCGGGACAGCCCCAGCATTTT. Translation: CASSLLTWTDLAGQPQHF.

V gene TRBV3-1 combines with J gene TRBJ2-1; D gene uncertain. CDR1 LGHDT and CDR2 YNNKEL come from the germline V gene (reference sequence). This CDR3 region has 15 residues. Trimming removed 0 bases from V and 13 bases from J, with 19 bases in between. Written as DNA, the CDR3 is TGTGCCAGCAGCCAAGATGTAGGGTACCTCAAGTCCCAGTTCTTC. Protein: CASSQDVGYLKSQFF.

The chain is built from TRBV6-2 or TRBV6-3 and TRBJ2-2; 9 bases agree with TRBD2. Per germline, CDR1 MNHEY and CDR2 SVGEGT. V trimming: 4 bases; J trimming: 1 base; junction bases outside the gene matches: 4. The CDR3 contains 16 residues. In DNA form, the CDR3 reads TGTGCCAGCAGTTGGGGACTAGCAAAGAACACCGGGGAGCTGTTTTTT. Translated, it gives CASSWGLAKNTGELFF.

The rearrangement links TRBV10-3 to TRBJ1-2; D gene uncertain. Germline-derived CDR1 and CDR2 are ENHRY and SYGVKD. CDR3 length equals 13 residues. V gave up 11 bases and J gave up 3 bases, with 16 bases separating them. Written as DNA, the CDR3 is TGTGCCGAACACGCTCGCGAGGACTATGGCTACACCTTC. Its translation is CAEHAREDYGYTF.

The chain combines TRBV7-6 with TRBJ2-5, with 16 bases lining up with TRBD2. The V gene's germline CDR1 is SGHVS and CDR2 FNYEAQ. V dropped 5 bases and J dropped 2; count of bases not matched to a gene: 5. The CDR3 is 17 residues long. The DNA for the CDR3 is TGTGCCAGCAGCGTGGGACTAGCGGGGGGGCCTCAAGAGACCCAGTACTTC. This codes for CASSVGLAGGPQETQYF.

The CDR3 bases are TGTGCCAGCAGCCTACTAGCGGGAGGGTCCCAGTCCTACAATGAGCAGTTCTTC. Encoded protein: CASSLLAGGSQSYNEQFF. The chain employs TRBV6-2 or TRBV6-3 and TRBJ2-1, with 13 bases that match TRBD2. Trimming at V came to 6 bases and at J to 1 base, leaving 9 bases not matched to a gene. The CDR3 has 18 residues. The germline CDR1 and CDR2 sequences are MNHEY and SVGEGT.

The table lists this clonotype with a few counts. The chain joins TRBV12-3 or TRBV12-4 to TRBJ2-5, with 8 bases lining up with TRBD2. The trim removed 3 bases at V and 14 bases at J, leaving 11 bases unmatched. The CDR3 spans 13 residues. CDR3 in DNA: TGTGCCAGCAGTTTGGACGGCGGGGGGCCACCATACTTC. Translated: CASSLDGGGPPYF.

This clonotype has a handful of counts. The chain combines TRBV7-9 with TRBJ1-5; D is perhaps TRBD1 (6 bases). The CDR3 runs 13 residues. The V end lost 9 bases, the J end lost 3 bases, and 12 bases lay between the germline ends. Germline assignment: CDR1 SEHNR and CDR2 FQNEAQ (reference sequence). DNA for the CDR3: TGTGCCAGACTTGACAGGTTCAATCAGCCCCAGCATTTT. Its translation: CARLDRFNQPQHF.

The chain joins TRBV14 to TRBJ2-5; 8 bases line up with TRBD2. CDR3 length equals 15 residues. The germline V gene encodes CDR1 SGHDN and CDR2 FVKESK. V lost 2 bases to trimming and J lost 2 bases; unmatched junction nucleotides: 4. The CDR3 region is CASSQLSGGQETQYF. In DNA form, the CDR3 reads TGTGCCAGCAGCCAACTAAGCGGGGGTCAAGAGACCCAGTACTTC.

This chain joins TRBV7-9 and TRBJ1-1; D is uncertain. CDR3 length: 14 amino acids. Between the trimmed V and J ends, which lost 7 bases and 2 bases, there was a span of 14 bases. Germline V gives CDR1 SEHNR, CDR2 FQNEAQ (reference sequence). DNA of the CDR3: TGTGCCAGCACCCCCGGAGGCAGCAACACTGAAGCTTTCTTT. It is translated as CASTPGGSNTEAFF. The variable domain in full, with the rest retrieved from reference TRBV7-9 and TRBJ1-1, is DTGVSQNPRHKITKRGQNVTFRCDPISEHNRLYWYRQTLGQGPEFLTYFQNEAQLEKSRLLSDRFSAERPKGSFSTLEIQRTEQGDSAMYLCASTPGGSNTEAFFGQGTRLTVV.

This clonotype has only a few counts. This chain links TRBV10-3 with TRBJ2-1; 9 bases fit TRBD1. Germline trimming cut 7 bases from V and 4 bases from J; bases unmatched to any gene: 5. Germline CDR1 is ENHRY and CDR2 is SYGVKD. The CDR3 runs 14 residues. CDR3: CAIKPGQGYNEQFF. The CDR3 region has the DNA TGTGCCATCAAACCGGGACAGGGTTACAATGAGCAGTTCTTC.

The chain combines TRBV7-3 with TRBJ1-2; D remains ambiguous. V was pared by 5 bases and J by 7 bases, with 14 bases between. The CDR3 is 13 residues long. Germline V gives CDR1 SGHTA, CDR2 FQGTGA. The DNA of the CDR3 is TGTGCCAGCAGCCGTACTGGGCGCTCTGGCTACACCTTC. Translated: CASSRTGRSGYTF.

The V gene is TRBV14, the J gene TRBJ2-1; weak D call: TRBD1 (6 bases). V lost 4 bases to trimming and J lost 1 base, with 11 bases between them. Germline assignment: CDR1 SGHDN and CDR2 FVKESK. CDR3 length: 15 residues. The CDR3 here is CASSRAGTSYNEQFF. The CDR3 coding sequence is TGTGCCAGCAGCCGTGCAGGGACATCCTACAATGAGCAGTTCTTC.

This clonotype was observed a handful of times. The genes are TRBV27 and TRBJ1-1; possibly TRBD1 for D (5 bases). CDR1 MNHEY and CDR2 SMNVEV come from the germline V gene (reference sequence). Trimming shortened V by 0 bases and J by 1 base, and 9 bases separated the two germline ends. The CDR3 has 15 residues. The CDR3 is CASSLSTGGNTEAFF. CDR3 bases: TGTGCCAGCAGTTTATCGACGGGGGGGAACACTGAAGCTTTCTTT.

The sample holds a few counts of this clonotype. The genes are TRBV5-4 and TRBJ1-6; D remains unclear. The V and J ends lost 0 bases and 9 bases respectively, with 7 bases between them. Germline loops: CDR1 SGHNT, CDR2 YYREEE (reference sequence). There are 13 residues in the CDR3. The CDR3 DNA follows: TGTGCCAGCAGCTTGGATAGGCGTTCACCCCTCCACTTT. Translated, it gives CASSLDRRSPLHF.

This sequence joins TRBV19 and TRBJ1-2, with D possibly matching TRBD1 (5 bases). V gave up 5 bases and J gave up 4 bases, with 14 bases separating them. Germline CDR1 LNHDA, CDR2 SQIVND (reference sequence). The CDR3 covers 14 residues. The CDR3 protein is CASSSRAGFYGYTF. For the CDR3, the DNA is TGTGCCAGTAGTTCGCGGGCAGGGTTCTATGGCTACACCTTC.

The CDR3 protein is CASSYSALAPTDTQYF. The DNA for the CDR3 is TGTGCCAGCAGTTACTCGGCCCTAGCGCCCACAGATACGCAGTATTTT. The rearrangement links TRBV6-6 to TRBJ2-3; a possible D gene is TRBD2 (6 bases). Trimming cost V 0 bases and J 2 bases, with 12 bases left between them. This CDR3 has 16 residues. Germline V CDR1 and CDR2: MNHNY, SVGAGI (reference sequence).

The chain uses TRBV20-1 and TRBJ2-3, with 10 positions matching TRBD2. V was pared by 5 bases and J by 0 bases, with 14 bases of the junction left unmatched. CDR1 and CDR2 from the germline V gene are DFQATT and SNEGSKA (reference sequence). The CDR3 is 18 amino acids. CDR3 nucleotides: TGCAGTGCTGTCACCGGGACTAGCGCCGCGGTTAGCACAGATACGCAGTATTTT. Its protein is CSAVTGTSAAVSTDTQYF.

This clonotype was counted only a few times. The chain's CDR3 is CASTLGHEVATEAFF. DNA for the CDR3: TGTGCCAGCACGCTCGGGCACGAAGTTGCCACTGAAGCTTTCTTT. The chain combines TRBV14 with TRBJ1-1; D is unclear. The CDR3 sequence is 15 residues long. Germline V lookup: CDR1 SGHDN, CDR2 FVKESK. The ends were cut back, 7 bases at V and 4 bases at J, with 19 bases in the middle.

This clonotype turned up a few times. The rearrangement joins TRBV20-1 to TRBJ2-1; the match to TRBD2 covers 8 bases. The CDR3 covers 20 residues. J was trimmed by 0 bases and V by 0 bases; bases with no gene match: 16. The germline V gene has CDR1 DFQATT and CDR2 SNEGSKA (reference sequence). The CDR3 sequence is CSARDPWREDHRSSYNEQFF. Written as DNA, the CDR3 is TGCAGTGCTAGAGACCCCTGGCGGGAGGACCACAGGAGCTCCTACAATGAGCAGTTCTTC.

The genes are TRBV12-3 or TRBV12-4 and TRBJ2-7; TRBD1 or TRBD2 may be the D gene (5 bases each). V was trimmed by 8 bases and J by 0 bases, leaving 14 bases between them. The CDR3 consists of 14 residues. Here the CDR3 reads CASQRGLGSYEQYF. DNA of the CDR3: TGTGCCAGCCAGAGGGGCCTGGGCTCCTACGAGCAGTACTTC.

This chain links TRBV30 with TRBJ2-1, with D hard to call. The CDR3 covers 11 residues. Germline V gives CDR1 GTSNPN, CDR2 SVGIG (reference sequence). Trimming took 0 bases from V and 7 from J, leaving 4 bases between them. DNA for the CDR3: TGTGCCTGGAGTGTTATTAATGAGCAGTTCTTC. It specifies CAWSVINEQFF.